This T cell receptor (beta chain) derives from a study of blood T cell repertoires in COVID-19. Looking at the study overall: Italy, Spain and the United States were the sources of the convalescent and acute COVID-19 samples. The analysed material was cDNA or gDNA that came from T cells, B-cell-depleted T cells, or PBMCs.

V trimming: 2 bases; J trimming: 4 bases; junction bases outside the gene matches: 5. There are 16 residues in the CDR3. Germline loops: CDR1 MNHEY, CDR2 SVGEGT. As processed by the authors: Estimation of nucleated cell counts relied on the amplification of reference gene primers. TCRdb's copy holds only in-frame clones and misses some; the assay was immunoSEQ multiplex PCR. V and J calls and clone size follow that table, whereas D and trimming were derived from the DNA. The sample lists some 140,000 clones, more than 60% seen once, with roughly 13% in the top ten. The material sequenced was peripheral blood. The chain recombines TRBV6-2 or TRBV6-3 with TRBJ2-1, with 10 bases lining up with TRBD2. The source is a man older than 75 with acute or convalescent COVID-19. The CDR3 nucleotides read TGTGCCAGCAGTTACCGGACTAGCGGCGTTTACAATGAGCAGTTCTTC. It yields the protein CASSYRTSGVYNEQFF.